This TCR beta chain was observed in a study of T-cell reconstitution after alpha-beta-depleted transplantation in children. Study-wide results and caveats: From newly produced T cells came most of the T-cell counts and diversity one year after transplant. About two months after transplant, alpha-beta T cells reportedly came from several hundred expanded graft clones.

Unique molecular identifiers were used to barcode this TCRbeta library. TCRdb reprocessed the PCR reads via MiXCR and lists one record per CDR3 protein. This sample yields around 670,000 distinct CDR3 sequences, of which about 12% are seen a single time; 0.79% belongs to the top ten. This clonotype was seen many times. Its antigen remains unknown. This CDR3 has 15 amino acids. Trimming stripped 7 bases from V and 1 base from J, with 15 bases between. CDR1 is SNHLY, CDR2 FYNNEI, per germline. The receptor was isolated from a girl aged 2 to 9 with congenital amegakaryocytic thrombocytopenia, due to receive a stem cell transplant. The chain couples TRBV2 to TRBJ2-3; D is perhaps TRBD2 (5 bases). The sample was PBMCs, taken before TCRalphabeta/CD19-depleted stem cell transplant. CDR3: CASIDAGGRTDTQYF. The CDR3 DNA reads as TGTGCCAGCATCGACGCCGGAGGTCGCACAGATACGCAGTATTTT.